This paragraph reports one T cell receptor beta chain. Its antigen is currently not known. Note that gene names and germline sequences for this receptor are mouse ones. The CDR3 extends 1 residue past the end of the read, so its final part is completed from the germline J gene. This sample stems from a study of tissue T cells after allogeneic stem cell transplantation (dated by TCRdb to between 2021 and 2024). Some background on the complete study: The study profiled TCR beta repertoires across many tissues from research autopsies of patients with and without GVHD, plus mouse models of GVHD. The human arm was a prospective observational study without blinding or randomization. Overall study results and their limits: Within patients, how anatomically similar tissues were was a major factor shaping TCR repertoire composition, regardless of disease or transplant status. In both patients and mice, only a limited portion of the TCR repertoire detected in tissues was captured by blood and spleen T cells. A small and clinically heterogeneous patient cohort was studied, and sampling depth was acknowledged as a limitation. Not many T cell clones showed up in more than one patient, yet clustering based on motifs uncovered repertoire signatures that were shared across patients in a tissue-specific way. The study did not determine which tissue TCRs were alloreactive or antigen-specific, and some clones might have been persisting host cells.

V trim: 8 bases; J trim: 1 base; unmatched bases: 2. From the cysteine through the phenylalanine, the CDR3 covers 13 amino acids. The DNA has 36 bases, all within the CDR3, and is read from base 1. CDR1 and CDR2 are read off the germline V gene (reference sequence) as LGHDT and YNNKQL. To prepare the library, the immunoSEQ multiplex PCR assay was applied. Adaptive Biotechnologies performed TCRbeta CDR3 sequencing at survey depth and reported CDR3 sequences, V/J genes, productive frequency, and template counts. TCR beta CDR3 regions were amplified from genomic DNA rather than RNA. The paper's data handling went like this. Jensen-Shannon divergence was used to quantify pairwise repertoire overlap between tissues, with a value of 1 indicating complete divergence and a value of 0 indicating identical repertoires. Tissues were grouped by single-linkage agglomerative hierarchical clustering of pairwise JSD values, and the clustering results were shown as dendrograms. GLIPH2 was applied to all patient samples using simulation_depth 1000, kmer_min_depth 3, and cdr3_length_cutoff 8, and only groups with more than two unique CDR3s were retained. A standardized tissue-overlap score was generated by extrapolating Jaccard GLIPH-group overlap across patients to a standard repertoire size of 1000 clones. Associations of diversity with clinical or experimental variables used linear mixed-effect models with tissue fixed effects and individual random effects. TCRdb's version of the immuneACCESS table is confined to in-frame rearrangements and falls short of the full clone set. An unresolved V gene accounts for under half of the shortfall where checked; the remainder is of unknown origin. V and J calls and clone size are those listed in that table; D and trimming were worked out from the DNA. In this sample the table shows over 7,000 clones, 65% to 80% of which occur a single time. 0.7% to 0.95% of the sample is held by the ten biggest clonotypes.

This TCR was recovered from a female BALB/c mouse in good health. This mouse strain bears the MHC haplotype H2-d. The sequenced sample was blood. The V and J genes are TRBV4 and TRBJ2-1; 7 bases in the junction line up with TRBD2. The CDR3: CASGGGNYAEQFF. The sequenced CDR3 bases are TGTGCCAGCGGGGGGGGGAACTATGCTGAGCAGTTC. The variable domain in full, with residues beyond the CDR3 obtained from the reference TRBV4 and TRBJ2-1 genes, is ETAVFQTPNYHVTQVGNEVSFNCKQTLGHDTMYWYKQDSKKLLKIMFSYNNKQLIVNETVPRRFSPQSSDKAHLNLRIKSVEPEDSAVYLCASGGGNYAEQFFGPGTRLTVL.